This T cell receptor (beta chain) was retrieved from a study of beta chain features in type 1 diabetes. This clone showed up just a few times. As yet, its antigen is unknown. The CDR3 sequence is 13 residues long. V lost 2 bases and J 0 bases, leaving 5 bases between the germline ends. The V gene's germline CDR1 is SGHNT and CDR2 YYREEE (reference sequence). Expressed TCRB transcripts got sequenced, as all isolated RNA was reverse transcribed. Profiled with immunoSEQ multiplex PCR; TCRdb holds only in-frame clones, not every one. The repertoire has more than 300,000 clones, roughly an eighth of them found once; the top ten carry 0.017%. General study findings and limits: Among patients, naive, central memory and Treg TCRB repertoires appeared more similar than among healthy donors. Overrepresentation of cells with high TCR expression could result from cDNA sequencing. Shortening of TCRB CDR3s, moderate but significant, appeared in all four CD4+ subsets of Type 1 diabetes patients.

This sequence originates from a young man in good health. The material sequenced was naive CD4+ T cells from blood. The rearrangement uses TRBV5-4 and TRBJ1-1; the D is unclear. Written as DNA, the CDR3 is TGTGCCAGCAGCTTCTTAGTGAACACTGAAGCTTTCTTT. It yields the protein CASSFLVNTEAFF.